This TCR beta chain was profiled in a study of graft-versus-host responses after intestinal transplantation. The CDR3 runs 15 residues. CDR1 and CDR2 (germline): MDHEN, SYDVKM. Trimming stripped 6 bases from V and 2 bases from J, with 17 bases between. This clone was observed a single time. Its antigen is currently unknown. Sequenced by immunoSEQ multiplex PCR; TCRdb stores in-frame clones only, minus some. Among under 150,000 clones listed, 85% to 95% were seen once. The chain uses TRBV28 and TRBJ2-7; the D is unclear. This TCR was recovered from a human donor who received an intestinal transplant. Sequencing was performed on unstimulated CD8+ T cells sorted from spleen or lymph node cells, taken before intestinal transplant. The CDR3 sequence is CASSPRMEGTYEQYF. The CDR3, as DNA: TGTGCCAGCAGCCCGAGGATGGAAGGCACCTACGAGCAGTACTTC.